The 16 T cell receptor beta chains given below trace back to one sample, sequenced in a study of blood T cell repertoires in COVID-19. Here immunoSEQ multiplex PCR was the method, and the copy in TCRdb shows in-frame clones only, minus some. This table has 280,000 or so clones, 85% appearing once. Sample: peripheral blood. These receptors came from a human donor in a cohort sampled during active COVID-19.

CDR3 DNA: TGTGCCAGCCAAACAGGGAATACCAATCAGCCCCAGCATTTT. This sequence encodes CASQTGNTNQPQHF. The rearrangement joins TRBV18 to TRBJ1-5; D may be TRBD1 (6 bases). From germline, CDR1 is KGHSH and CDR2 LQKENI. V lost 8 bases and J lost 3, with 14 bases in between. The CDR3 extends over 14 amino acids.

The V gene is TRBV19, the J gene TRBJ2-2; D is unresolved. Germline lookup yields CDR1 LNHDA and CDR2 SQIVND (reference sequence). This CDR3 is 14 amino acids long. Trimming removed 7 bases from V and 1 base from J, with 10 bases in between. This chain's CDR3 is CASKALVNTGELFF. In nucleotides, the CDR3 is TGTGCCAGTAAAGCCCTAGTGAACACCGGGGAGCTGTTTTTT.

The chain links TRBV5-1 to TRBJ1-1, with 10 bases lining up with TRBD1. This CDR3 spans 15 amino acids. V lost 6 bases and J lost 1; bases outside the gene matches: 6. Germline V gene data show CDR1 as SGHRS and CDR2 as YFSETQ. Here the CDR3 DNA reads TGCGCCAGCAACCGACAGGGGGCGACGAACACTGAAGCTTTCTTT. This encodes CASNRQGATNTEAFF.

The V call is TRBV28, the J call TRBJ1-4; perhaps TRBD1 as D (5 bases). Germline loops: CDR1 MDHEN, CDR2 SYDVKM. Trimming left V 2 bases short and J 6 bases short, with 10 bases between. CDR3 length equals 14 residues. CDR3 region: CASSLGGKDEKLFF. The CDR3 DNA is TGTGCCAGCAGTTTAGGGGGGAAGGATGAAAAACTGTTTTTT.

This clone has only one observation. The chain joins TRBV5-1 to TRBJ2-2; 9 nucleotides align to TRBD2. The CDR3 is 15 residues long. Germline CDR1 and CDR2: SGHRS and YFSETQ. V lost 5 bases to trimming and J lost 4 bases; unmatched junction nucleotides: 6. The CDR3 DNA sequence: TGCGCCAGCAGGAGCGGGAGGACTCTCACCGGGGAGCTGTTTTTT. Its translation is CASRSGRTLTGELFF.

This chain uses TRBV27 with TRBJ2-4; 9 bases are shared with TRBD1. Trimming took 5 bases from V and 5 from J; bases not matched to a gene: 7. The CDR3 runs 15 residues. Germline V gene lookup returns CDR1 MNHEY and CDR2 SMNVEV (reference sequence). CDR3: CASSKRGQGENIQYF. CDR3 in DNA: TGTGCCAGCAGTAAAAGGGGACAGGGCGAAAACATTCAGTACTTC.

This clone was seen more than once but under ten times. J is TRBJ1-1 and V is TRBV13; TRBD1 might be the D (5 bases). The V end lost 3 bases, the J end lost 1 base, and 12 bases lay between the germline ends. This CDR3 comprises 15 residues. The germline V gene has CDR1 PRHDT and CDR2 FYEKMQ (reference sequence). CDR3: CASSFLTASNTEAFF. The CDR3, as DNA: TGTGCCAGCAGCTTCCTGACAGCCTCGAACACTGAAGCTTTCTTT.

The chain joins TRBV5-1 to TRBJ2-1; D is possibly TRBD1 (6 bases). The CDR3 extends over 14 amino acids. Germline V CDR1 and CDR2: SGHRS, YFSETQ. With 4 bases removed from V and 3 bases from J, the gap between germline ends came to 11 bases. This chain's CDR3 is CASSRDRIYNEQFF. CDR3 sequence (DNA): TGCGCCAGCAGCCGTGACAGGATCTACAATGAGCAGTTCTTC. The full variable domain, with the rest looked up from reference TRBV5-1 and TRBJ2-1, is KAGVTQTPRYLIKTRGQQVTLSCSPISGHRSVSWYQQTPGQGLQFLFEYFSETQRNKGNFPGRFSGRQFSNSRSEMNVSTLELGDSALYLCASSRDRIYNEQFFGPGTRLTVL.

This clone was recorded only once. This chain connects TRBV5-1 to TRBJ2-3, with a weak D call TRBD2 (6 bases). Germline CDR1 is SGHRS and CDR2 is YFSETQ. The CDR3 is made up of 15 amino acids. V was cut by 4 bases and J by 0 bases, with 12 bases left in between. The CDR3 coding sequence is TGCGCCAGCAGCGGTGGACTATCTAGCACAGATACGCAGTATTTT. Protein sequence: CASSGGLSSTDTQYF.

The sample holds one count of this clone. The chain carries TRBV5-6 and TRBJ1-3; 7 bases match TRBD1. This CDR3 contains 14 residues. J lost 4 bases, V lost 1 base, and 2 bases had no gene match. From germline, CDR1 is SGHDT and CDR2 YYEEEE. CDR3 DNA: TGTGCCAGCAGCTTGACAGGGGCGGGAAACACCATATATTTT. It encodes CASSLTGAGNTIYF.

This chain's CDR3 is CASSAQNIQYF. The CDR3 DNA is TGTGCCAGCAGTGCTCAAAACATTCAGTACTTC. This chain connects TRBV2 to TRBJ2-4; D remains ambiguous. Germline V lookup: CDR1 SNHLY, CDR2 FYNNEI. The CDR3 loop spans 11 amino acids. Trimming removed 4 bases at V and 5 bases at J, with 3 bases between.

The chain uses TRBV5-6 and TRBJ2-3; 9 bases map to TRBD1. With V trimmed by 1 base and J by 3 bases, 15 bases remained unmatched. CDR3 length: 19 residues. Germline CDR1 SGHDT, CDR2 YYEEEE. The CDR3 sequence: CASSLSGTGFRTLTDTQYF. In DNA, the CDR3 is TGTGCCAGCAGCTTGTCCGGGACAGGGTTCCGCACTCTGACAGATACGCAGTATTTT.

The V call is TRBV7-9, the J call TRBJ2-5, with TRBD1 matching over 7 bases. The germline CDR1 and CDR2 sequences are SEHNR and FQNEAQ (reference sequence). CDR3 length equals 15 residues. Unmatched junction bases numbered 11, after V lost 5 bases and J lost 5 bases. The CDR3 is CASSPLTGKSETQYF. The CDR3 DNA follows: TGTGCCAGCAGCCCTCTGACAGGGAAGAGCGAGACCCAGTACTTC.

The chain recombines TRBV7-3 with TRBJ2-2; 9 positions agree with TRBD2. The CDR3 spans 17 residues. Germline values: CDR1 SGHTA, CDR2 FQGTGA. Germline trimming cut 5 bases from V and 7 bases from J; bases unmatched to any gene: 14. CDR3 nucleotides: TGTGCCAGCAGCCGCGCGGGATTTCGGCGGGAGGGCGGGGAGCTGTTTTTT. The encoded protein is CASSRAGFRREGGELFF.

The chain recombines TRBV4-2 with TRBJ1-2; TRBD1 aligns across 7 bases. Germline CDR1 LGHNA, CDR2 YNFKEQ. This CDR3 has 14 amino acids. J gave up 6 bases and V 7 bases, and 11 bases lay outside the gene matches. The CDR3 sequence: CASKEGQNHNGYTF. The CDR3 nucleotides are TGTGCCAGCAAAGAGGGACAGAATCACAATGGCTACACCTTC.

This chain uses TRBV7-9 with TRBJ2-3; D possibly corresponds to TRBD2 (5 bases). Germline assignment: CDR1 SEHNR and CDR2 FQNEAQ (reference sequence). The CDR3 is made up of 13 amino acids. V shed 11 bases and J shed 2 bases, with 14 bases lying between them. The CDR3 DNA follows: TGTGCCGTGGGGAGCGTATACACAGATACGCAGTATTTT. This translates into CAVGSVYTDTQYF.